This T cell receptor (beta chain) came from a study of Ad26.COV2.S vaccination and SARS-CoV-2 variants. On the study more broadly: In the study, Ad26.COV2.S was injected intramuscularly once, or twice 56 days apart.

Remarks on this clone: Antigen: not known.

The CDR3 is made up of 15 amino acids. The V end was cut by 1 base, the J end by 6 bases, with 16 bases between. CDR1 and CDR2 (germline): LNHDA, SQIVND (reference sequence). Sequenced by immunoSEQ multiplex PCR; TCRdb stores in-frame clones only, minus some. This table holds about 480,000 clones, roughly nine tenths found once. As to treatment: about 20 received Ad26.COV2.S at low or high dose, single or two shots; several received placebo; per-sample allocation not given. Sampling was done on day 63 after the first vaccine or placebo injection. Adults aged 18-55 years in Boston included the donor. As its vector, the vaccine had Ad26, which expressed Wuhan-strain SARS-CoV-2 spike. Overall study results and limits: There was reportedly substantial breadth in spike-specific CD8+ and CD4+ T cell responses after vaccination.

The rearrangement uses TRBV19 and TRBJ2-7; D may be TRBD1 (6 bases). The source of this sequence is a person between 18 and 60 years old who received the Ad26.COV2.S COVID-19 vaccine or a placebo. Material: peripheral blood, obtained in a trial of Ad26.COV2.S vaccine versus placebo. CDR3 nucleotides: TGTGCCAGTAGTATAGGGGGGCCTCGGTCGGGCGAGCAGTACTTC. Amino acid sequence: CASSIGGPRSGEQYF.